This T cell receptor beta chain was recovered during a study of cytomegalovirus exposure and HLA in healthy donors. The PCR employed 60 Vbeta primers together with 13 Jbeta primers. Data came from immunoSEQ multiplex PCR; TCRdb stores just in-frame clones and leaves some out. The listing contains 100,000 to 150,000 clones. As regards this clone: Its antigen is as yet unknown.

V was pared by 7 bases and J by 3 bases, with 16 bases between. Germline V lookup: CDR1 MDHEN, CDR2 SYDVKM. There are 14 residues in the CDR3. Study-level results: More clonal expansion characterized HLA-associated TCR beta chains than equally common others in a later analysis. Most subjects had HLA-A and HLA-B alleles reportedly predicted accurately by TCR beta sequences. Using the classifier, cytomegalovirus status was reportedly diagnosed with high specificity and sensitivity. In a later analysis, HLA-C alleles had the fewest associated TCRs, DRB1 alleles the most.

The chain recombines TRBV28 with TRBJ2-7; a weak D match, TRBD2 (5 bases). The receptor's source is a man aged 18-30 years in good health and CMV-seronegative. Sequencing used PBMCs. CDR3 sequence: CASTLRTGNYEQYF. The CDR3 DNA sequence: TGTGCCAGCACCCTGAGAACGGGAAACTACGAGCAGTACTTC.